This TCR beta chain is drawn from a study of a mutant IDH1 vaccine in newly diagnosed glioma. Study-level information: Radiotherapy, temozolomide, or both had been given previously, and both were given to most.

As to this clone: Its antigen is unknown.

The germline CDR1 and CDR2 sequences are MRHNA and SNTAGT. J was trimmed by 6 bases and V by 6 bases; bases with no gene match: 19. There are 18 residues in the CDR3. The time point is: week 47, end of study. Vaccination used 300 ug of mutant IDH1 20-mer peptide per dose, with topical imiquimod. Profiled with immunoSEQ multiplex PCR; TCRdb holds only in-frame clones, not every one. The sample records approximately 80,000 clones, about 81% being singletons. The sequencing here drew on PBMCs, taken from a glioma patient whose treatment included an IDH1 peptide vaccine. This receptor was obtained from a man aged 40-50 years with glioma. The chain joins TRBV6-4 to TRBJ2-2; 7 positions match TRBD2. This CDR3 reads CASSPATSAVGSSGELFF. The CDR3 coding sequence is TGTGCCAGCAGCCCGGCAACTAGCGCCGTTGGGTCGTCCGGGGAGCTGTTTTTT.